The 22 T cell receptor beta chains reported below all come from one sample, sequenced in a study of T cell clusters in autoimmune cytopenias. TRB was amplified by touch-down multiplex PCR, primer pools A and B combined. Following a re-call of the multiplex PCR reads, TCRdb has one entry per CDR3 protein and lacks DNA. Its table records 2,000 to 2,500 distinct CDR3 sequences. Each sample's input was 250 ng genomic DNA, roughly 40,000 genome equivalents. What was sequenced was peripheral blood. These TCRs come from a human donor with an autoimmune cytopenia or autoimmune hepatitis (not recorded which).

This clonotype is labeled medium-sized based on frequency. CDR3 amino acids: CASTPTGNAYEQYF. The genes are TRBV19 and TRBJ2-7; the D gene TCRdb calls, TRBD1, cannot be checked with no DNA. CDR1 is LNHDA, CDR2 SQIVND, per germline (reference sequence). The length of the CDR3 is 14 residues.

By frequency, this clonotype registers medium-sized (0.01 to 0.1%). The rearrangement joins TRBV7-2 to TRBJ2-4; checking the TCRdb D call of TRBD1 is not possible without DNA. This CDR3 comprises 16 residues. Per the germline V gene, CDR1 is SGHTA and CDR2 is FQGNSA. CDR3 loop: CASSEGRGGAKNIQYF.

The chain uses TRBV24-1 and TRBJ2-2; the D call from TCRdb, TRBD2, cannot be confirmed without DNA. The CDR3 consists of 16 residues. Germline CDR1 reads KGHDR; CDR2 reads SFDVKD. CDR3 in amino acids: CATSDRTSGQDGELFF.

The chain couples TRBV6-5 to TRBJ1-5. Germline loops: CDR1 MNHEY, CDR2 SVGAGI. This CDR3 comprises 15 residues. The CDR3 region is CASSYMGYSNQPQHF.

By frequency, this clonotype is large. The chain couples TRBV20-1 to TRBJ2-3; TCRdb's D call, TRBD2, is unchecked because there is no DNA. Germline lookup yields CDR1 DFQATT and CDR2 SNEGSKA (reference sequence). CDR3 size: 17 residues. This chain's CDR3 is CSARGEVAGGTTDTQYF.

The J gene is TRBJ1-2, the V gene TRBV20-1; the D call of TRBD1 rests on TCRdb alone, since no DNA is present to check it. This CDR3 is built from 14 residues. Germline lookup yields CDR1 DFQATT and CDR2 SNEGSKA (reference sequence). The CDR3 spells CSAREGRQGHGYTF.

The chain combines TRBV10-3 with TRBJ2-3; TCRdb returns TRBD2, unconfirmable since there is no DNA. The CDR3 loop spans 15 amino acids. The germline V gene encodes CDR1 ENHRY and CDR2 SYGVKD. The CDR3 loop reads CAIGVSGGGPDTQYF.

The CDR3 loop is CASSEASGAGFEQYF. This chain connects TRBV10-2 to TRBJ2-7; TCRdb names TRBD1, which stays unverified in the absence of DNA. The CDR3 consists of 15 residues. Looked up from germline, CDR1 is WSHSY and CDR2 is SAAADI.

This chain connects TRBV7-9 to TRBJ2-5; TCRdb outputs TRBD1, but without DNA this stays unchecked. Looked up from germline, CDR1 is SEHNR and CDR2 is FQNEAQ (reference sequence). The length of the CDR3 is 14 residues. CDR3 amino acids: CASSLSQGVETQYF.

V is TRBV29-1 and J is TRBJ1-1; no DNA is available, so the TRBD1 call from TCRdb remains unchecked. CDR1 SQVTM and CDR2 ANQGSEA come from the germline V gene. This CDR3 comprises 12 residues. The CDR3: CSVEDSGTEAFF.

Frequency places this clonotype as medium-sized (0.01 to 0.1%). The chain is built from TRBV7-3 and TRBJ2-5; the TCRdb call, TRBD2, lacks DNA for checking. Per germline, CDR1 SGHTA and CDR2 FQGTGA. This CDR3 has 13 residues. The CDR3 protein is CASSKREGETQYF. Looking up the rest from reference TRBV7-3 and TRBJ2-5 gives the full variable domain: GAGVSQTPSNKVTEKGKYVELRCDPISGHTALYWYRQSLGQGPEFLIYFQGTGAADDSGLPNDRFFAVRPEGSVSTLKIQRTERGDSAVYLCASSKREGETQYFGPGTRLLVL.

Frequency places this clonotype as medium-sized. The CDR3 sequence is CASSPSTSNEQFF. The V call is TRBV9, the J call TRBJ2-1. The length of the CDR3 is 13 residues. From germline, CDR1 is SGDLS and CDR2 YYNGEE.

V and J are TRBV19 and TRBJ2-3. This CDR3 spans 14 amino acids. CDR1 LNHDA and CDR2 SQIVND come from the germline V gene (reference sequence). The CDR3 loop reads CASSIALSADTQYF.

The chain carries TRBV9 and TRBJ1-2; TCRdb outputs TRBD1, but without DNA this stays unchecked. The CDR3 has 14 amino acids. Germline CDR1 is SGDLS and CDR2 is YYNGEE. The CDR3 is CASSGLDGAGGYTF.

The gene calls are TRBV18 and TRBJ2-5; TCRdb's D call, TRBD1, is unchecked because there is no DNA. The length of the CDR3 is 16 residues. CDR1 and CDR2 (germline): KGHSH, LQKENI. CDR3 loop: CASSPYYRGEEETQYF.

Frequency places this clonotype as medium-sized. CDR3 protein: CSARALGPGDEQFF. The chain links TRBV20-1 to TRBJ2-1; TCRdb picks TRBD1, but there is no DNA to check that call. The CDR3 has 14 amino acids. Per germline, CDR1 DFQATT and CDR2 SNEGSKA (reference sequence).

The chain combines TRBV7-9 with TRBJ2-7; no DNA is available, so the TRBD1 call from TCRdb remains unchecked. CDR1 is SEHNR, CDR2 FQNEAQ, per germline (reference sequence). This CDR3 contains 14 residues. CDR3 region: CASSPGQGRDEQYF. The whole variable domain, filled in from reference TRBV7-9 and TRBJ2-7, reads DTGVSQNPRHKITKRGQNVTFRCDPISEHNRLYWYRQTLGQGPEFLTYFQNEAQLEKSRLLSDRFSAERPKGSFSTLEIQRTEQGDSAMYLCASSPGQGRDEQYFGPGTRLTVT.

This CDR3 is CASMTGTSGSSLHF. The genes are TRBV12-3 or TRBV12-4 and TRBJ1-6. CDR3 length equals 14 residues.

The chain carries TRBV11-2 and TRBJ2-7; TCRdb names TRBD1, which stays unverified in the absence of DNA. CDR1 is SGHAT, CDR2 FQNNGV, per germline. This CDR3 contains 14 residues. CDR3: CASSIVDRGYEQYF.

CDR3 sequence reads: CASSFTGTSGYEQYF. V gene TRBV7-3 combines with J gene TRBJ2-7; with no DNA, the TCRdb D assignment of TRBD2 cannot be verified. Per the germline V gene, CDR1 is SGHTA and CDR2 is FQGTGA. This CDR3 comprises 15 residues.

The V call is TRBV6-4, the J call TRBJ1-5; no DNA is available, so the TRBD1 call from TCRdb remains unchecked. From germline, CDR1 is MRHNA and CDR2 SNTAGT. The CDR3 runs 13 residues. This CDR3 reads CASSPGGVEPQHF.

The rearrangement links TRBV18 to TRBJ2-1. The germline CDR1 and CDR2 sequences are KGHSH and LQKENI. There are 12 residues in the CDR3. CDR3 amino acids: CASLKKPNEQFF.